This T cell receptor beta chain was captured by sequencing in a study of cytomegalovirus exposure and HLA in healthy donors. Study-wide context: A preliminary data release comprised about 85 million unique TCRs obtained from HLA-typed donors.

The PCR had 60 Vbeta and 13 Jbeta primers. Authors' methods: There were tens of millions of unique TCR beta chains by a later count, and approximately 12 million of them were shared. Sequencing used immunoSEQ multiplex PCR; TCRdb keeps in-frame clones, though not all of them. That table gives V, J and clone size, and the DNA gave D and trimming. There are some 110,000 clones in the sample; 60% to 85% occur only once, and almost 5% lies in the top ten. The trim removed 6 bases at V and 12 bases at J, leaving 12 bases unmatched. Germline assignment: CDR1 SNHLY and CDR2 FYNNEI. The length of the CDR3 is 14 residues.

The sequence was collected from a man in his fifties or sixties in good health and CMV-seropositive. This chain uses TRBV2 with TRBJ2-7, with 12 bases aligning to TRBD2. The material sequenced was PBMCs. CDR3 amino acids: CASSFGLAGPSRYF. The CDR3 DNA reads TGTGCCAGCAGCTTCGGACTAGCGGGGCCTTCAAGGTACTTC.